A single T cell receptor (beta chain) is shown here with its context. The entirety of the isolated RNA underwent reverse transcription, so expressed TCRB transcripts were sequenced. The protocol was immunoSEQ multiplex PCR, while the TCRdb copy is restricted to in-frame clones and leaves out a portion. The sample shows 400,000 to 500,000 clones, approximately 14% of them seen only once. This sample was taken from a study of beta chain features in type 1 diabetes. CD4+ naive, central memory, regulatory and stem cell-like memory subsets were isolated by sorting on CD45RO/CCR7/CD25/CD127/CD95/CD27. Germline CDR1 reads MNHNY; CDR2 reads SVGAGI (reference sequence). J was trimmed by 2 bases and V by 0 bases; bases with no gene match: 6. The CDR3 is 16 residues long.

The chain has TRBV6-6 and TRBJ2-7, with 8 bases lining up with TRBD2. Sequenced material: naive CD4+ T cells from blood. The clonotype comes from a man aged 25-45 years in good health. The CDR3 bases are TGTGCCAGCAGTTACTCGACGGGAGGGATCACCTACGAGCAGTACGTC. This encodes CASSYSTGGITYEQYV.